This T cell receptor beta chain originates from a study of cytotoxic CD8 clonotypes in ibrutinib-treated CLL. Turning to the study itself: Response sampling took place at median 12 months of treatment, range 6 to 36.

Concerning this clone: Its matching antigen is unknown.

The J segment lost 4 bases and the V segment lost 5 bases, leaving 3 bases of the junction unmatched. Per germline, CDR1 SGHTA and CDR2 FQGTGA. The CDR3 spans 13 residues. Overall study results and limits: Baseline clonality, higher than in age-matched healthy donors, tracked circulating CD8+ T-cell counts. Public clonotypes showed up rarely, and on treatment they shrank or held steady.

Depths of 1 in 200,000 to 1 in 1 million T cells were the sequencing target. Assay: immunoSEQ multiplex PCR; the TCRdb copy retains only in-frame clones and omits some. This table holds about 180,000 clones, under 85% found once. The V call is TRBV7-3, the J call TRBJ1-1, with 8 nucleotides matching TRBD1. This TCR was sampled from a human donor with chronic lymphocytic leukemia. The sample was PBMCs, taken after 24 months of ibrutinib treatment. The CDR3 DNA sequence: TGTGCCAGCAGCGCGGACAGGGCCACTGAAGCTTTCTTT. Amino acid sequence: CASSADRATEAFF.